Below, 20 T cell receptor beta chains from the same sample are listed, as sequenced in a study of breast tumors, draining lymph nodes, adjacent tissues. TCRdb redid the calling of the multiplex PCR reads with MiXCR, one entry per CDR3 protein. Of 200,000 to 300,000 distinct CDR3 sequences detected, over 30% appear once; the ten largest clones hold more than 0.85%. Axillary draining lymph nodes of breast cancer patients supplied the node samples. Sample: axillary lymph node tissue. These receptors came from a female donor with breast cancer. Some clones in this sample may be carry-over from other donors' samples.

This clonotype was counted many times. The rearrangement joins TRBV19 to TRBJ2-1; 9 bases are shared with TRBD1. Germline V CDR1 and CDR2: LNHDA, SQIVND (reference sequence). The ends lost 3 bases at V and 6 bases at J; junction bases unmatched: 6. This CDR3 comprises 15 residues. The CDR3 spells CASSIPGQGANEQFF. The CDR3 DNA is TGTGCCAGTAGTATTCCGGGACAGGGAGCCAATGAGCAGTTCTTC.

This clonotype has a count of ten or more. Here the CDR3 DNA reads TGTGCCAGTAGTGTGGACGGCCAAGAGACCCAGTACTTC. Amino acid sequence: CASSVDGQETQYF. The chain links TRBV19 to TRBJ2-5, with unresolved D. V was pared by 5 bases and J by 1 base, with 8 bases between. Germline assignment: CDR1 LNHDA and CDR2 SQIVND (reference sequence). The CDR3 extends over 13 amino acids.

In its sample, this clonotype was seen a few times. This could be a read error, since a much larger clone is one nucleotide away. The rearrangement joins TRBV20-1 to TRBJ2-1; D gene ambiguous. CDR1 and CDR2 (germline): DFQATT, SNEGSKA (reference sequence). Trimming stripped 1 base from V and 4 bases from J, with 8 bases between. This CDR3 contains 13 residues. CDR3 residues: CSARGLIYNEQFF. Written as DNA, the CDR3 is TGCAGTGCTAGAGGACTGATTTACAATGAGCAGTTCTTC.

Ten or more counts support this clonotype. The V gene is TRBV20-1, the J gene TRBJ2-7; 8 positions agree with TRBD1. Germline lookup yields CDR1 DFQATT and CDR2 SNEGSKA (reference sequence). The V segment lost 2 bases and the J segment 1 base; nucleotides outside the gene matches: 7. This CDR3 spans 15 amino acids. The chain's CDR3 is CSARSIRTGSYEQYF. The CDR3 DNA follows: TGCAGTGCTAGATCGATCCGGACAGGGTCCTACGAGCAGTACTTC.

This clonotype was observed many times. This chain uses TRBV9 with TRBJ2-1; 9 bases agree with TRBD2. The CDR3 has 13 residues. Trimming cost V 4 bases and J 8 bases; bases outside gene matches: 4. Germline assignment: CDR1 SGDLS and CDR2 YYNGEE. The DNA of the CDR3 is TGTGCCAGCAGCCCAAGGACTAGCGATGAGCAGTTCTTC. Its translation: CASSPRTSDEQFF.

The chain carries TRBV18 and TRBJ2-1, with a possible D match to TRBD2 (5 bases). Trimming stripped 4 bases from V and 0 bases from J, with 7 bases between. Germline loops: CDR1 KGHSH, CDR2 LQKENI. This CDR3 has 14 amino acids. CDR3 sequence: CASSQTSSYNEQFF. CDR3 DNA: TGTGCCAGCTCACAAACTAGCTCCTACAATGAGCAGTTCTTC. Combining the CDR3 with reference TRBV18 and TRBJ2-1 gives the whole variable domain NAGVMQNPRHLVRRRGQEARLRCSPMKGHSHVYWYRQLPEEGLKFMVYLQKENIIDESGMPKERFSAEFPKEGPSILRIQQVVRGDSAAYFCASSQTSSYNEQFFGPGTRLTVL.

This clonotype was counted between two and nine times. CDR3 DNA sequence: TGTGCCAGCAGACGGACGGTTGGCGGGAGGAGGGAGACCCAGTACTTC. Translating it yields CASRRTVGGRRETQYF. This rearrangement joins TRBV6-2 or TRBV6-3 to TRBJ2-5; TRBD2 matches at 8 bases. From germline, CDR1 is MNHEY and CDR2 SVGEGT. The CDR3 is made up of 16 amino acids. With 6 bases clipped from V and 5 bases from J, the junction kept 14 bases outside the gene matches.

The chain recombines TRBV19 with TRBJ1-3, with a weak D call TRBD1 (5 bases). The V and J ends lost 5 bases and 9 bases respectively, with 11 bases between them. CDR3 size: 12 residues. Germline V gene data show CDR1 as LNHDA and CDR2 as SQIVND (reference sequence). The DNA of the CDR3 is TGTGCCAGTAGTGAGACAGCAGGCACCATATATTTT. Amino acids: CASSETAGTIYF.

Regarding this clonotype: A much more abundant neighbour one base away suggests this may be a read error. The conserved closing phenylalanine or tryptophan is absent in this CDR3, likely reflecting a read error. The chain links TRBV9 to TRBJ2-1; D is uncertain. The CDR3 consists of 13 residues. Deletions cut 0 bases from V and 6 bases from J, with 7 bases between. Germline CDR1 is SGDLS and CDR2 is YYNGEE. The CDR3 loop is CASSVADGNEQFS. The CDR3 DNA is TGTGCCAGCAGCGTAGCTGACGGCAATGAGCAGTTCTCC.

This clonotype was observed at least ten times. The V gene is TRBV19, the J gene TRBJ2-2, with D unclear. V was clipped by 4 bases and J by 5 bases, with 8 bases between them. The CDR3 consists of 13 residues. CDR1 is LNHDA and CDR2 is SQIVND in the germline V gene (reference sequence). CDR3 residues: CASSTRQTGELFF. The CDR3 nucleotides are TGTGCCAGTAGTACCCGGCAGACCGGGGAGCTGTTTTTT.

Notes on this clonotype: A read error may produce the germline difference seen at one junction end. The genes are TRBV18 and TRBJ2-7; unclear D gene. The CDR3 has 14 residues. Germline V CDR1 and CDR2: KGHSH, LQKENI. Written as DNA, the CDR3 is TGTGCCAGCTCACCACGGAACTCCTCCTACAAGCAGTACTTC. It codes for CASSPRNSSYKQYF.

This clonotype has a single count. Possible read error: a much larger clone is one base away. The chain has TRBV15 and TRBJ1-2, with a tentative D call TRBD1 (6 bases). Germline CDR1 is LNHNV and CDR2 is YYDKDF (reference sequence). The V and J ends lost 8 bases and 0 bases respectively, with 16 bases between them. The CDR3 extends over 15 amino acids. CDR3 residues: CATGKQGTPNYGYTF. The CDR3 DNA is TGTGCCACCGGCAAACAGGGCACCCCTAACTATGGCTACACCTTC.

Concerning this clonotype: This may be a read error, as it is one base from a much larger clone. This CDR3 reads CASSPSWGDSIYF. CDR3 DNA: TGTGCCAGCAGCCCTAGTTGGGGAGACTCCATATATTTT. The rearrangement uses TRBV11-3 and TRBJ1-3; D remains unclear. Trimming pared 5 bases from V and 11 bases from J, leaving 16 bases between. This CDR3 is built from 13 residues. Germline V gene lookup returns CDR1 SGHNT and CDR2 YENEEA.

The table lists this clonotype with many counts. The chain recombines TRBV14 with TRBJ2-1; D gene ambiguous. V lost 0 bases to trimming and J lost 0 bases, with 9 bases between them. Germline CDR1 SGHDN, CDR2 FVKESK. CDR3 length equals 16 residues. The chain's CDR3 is CASSQDWRSSYNEQFF. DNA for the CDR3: TGTGCCAGCAGCCAAGATTGGCGGAGCTCCTACAATGAGCAGTTCTTC.

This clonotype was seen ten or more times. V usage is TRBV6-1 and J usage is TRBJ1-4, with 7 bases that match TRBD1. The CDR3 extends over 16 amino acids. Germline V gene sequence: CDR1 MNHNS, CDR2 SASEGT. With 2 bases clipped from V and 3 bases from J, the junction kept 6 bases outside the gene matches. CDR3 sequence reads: CASSELSGGANEKLFF. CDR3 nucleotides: TGTGCCAGCAGTGAACTCTCAGGGGGAGCTAATGAAAAACTGTTTTTT.

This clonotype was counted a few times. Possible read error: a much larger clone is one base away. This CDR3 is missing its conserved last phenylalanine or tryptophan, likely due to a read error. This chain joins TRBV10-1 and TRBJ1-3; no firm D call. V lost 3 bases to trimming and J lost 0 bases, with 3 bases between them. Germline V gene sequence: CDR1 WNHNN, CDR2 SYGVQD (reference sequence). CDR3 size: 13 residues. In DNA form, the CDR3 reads TGCGCCAGCAGTGAAAACTCTGGAAACACCATATATTCT. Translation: CASSENSGNTIYS.

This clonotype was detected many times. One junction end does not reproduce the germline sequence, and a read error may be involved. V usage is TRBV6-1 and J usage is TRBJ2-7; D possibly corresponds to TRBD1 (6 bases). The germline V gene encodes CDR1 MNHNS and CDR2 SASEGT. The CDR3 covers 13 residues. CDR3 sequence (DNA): TGTGCCAGCAGTGGCACAGGGTCCTCCGAGCAGTACTTC. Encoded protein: CASSGTGSSEQYF.

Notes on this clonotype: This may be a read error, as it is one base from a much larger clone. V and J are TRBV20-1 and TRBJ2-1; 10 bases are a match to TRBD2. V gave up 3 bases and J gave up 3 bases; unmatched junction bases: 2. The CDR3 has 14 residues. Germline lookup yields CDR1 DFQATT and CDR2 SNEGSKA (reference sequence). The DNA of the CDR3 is TGCAGTGCTAGCCCTAGCGGGAGCTACAATGAGCAGTTCTTC. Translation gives CSASPSGSYNEQFF.

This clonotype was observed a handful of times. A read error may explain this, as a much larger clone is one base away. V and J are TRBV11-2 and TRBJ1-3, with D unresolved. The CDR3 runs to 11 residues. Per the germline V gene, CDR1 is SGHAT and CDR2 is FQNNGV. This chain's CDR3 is CASTGQVTTYF. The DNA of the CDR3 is TGTGCCAGCACGGGTCAAGTCACCACATATTTT.

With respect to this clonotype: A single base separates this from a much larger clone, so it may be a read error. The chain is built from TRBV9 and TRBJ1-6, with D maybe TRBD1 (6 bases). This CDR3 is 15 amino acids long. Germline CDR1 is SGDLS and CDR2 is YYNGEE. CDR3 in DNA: TGTGCCAGCAGCGTCCGGGACAAGAATAATTCACCCCCCCACTTT. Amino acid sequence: CASSVRDKNNSPPHF.